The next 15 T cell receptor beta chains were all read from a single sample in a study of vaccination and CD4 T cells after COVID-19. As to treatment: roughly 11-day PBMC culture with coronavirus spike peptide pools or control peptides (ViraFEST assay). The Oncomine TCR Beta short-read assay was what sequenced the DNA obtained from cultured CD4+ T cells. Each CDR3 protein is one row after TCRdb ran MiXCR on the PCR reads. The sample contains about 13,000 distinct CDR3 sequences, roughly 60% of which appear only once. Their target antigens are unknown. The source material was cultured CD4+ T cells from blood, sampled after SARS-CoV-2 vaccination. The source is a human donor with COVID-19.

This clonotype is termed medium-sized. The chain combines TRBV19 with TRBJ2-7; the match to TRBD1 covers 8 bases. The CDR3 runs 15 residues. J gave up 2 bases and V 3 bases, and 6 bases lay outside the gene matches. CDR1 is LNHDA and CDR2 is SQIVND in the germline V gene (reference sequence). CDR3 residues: CASSIGAGGTYEQYF. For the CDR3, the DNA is TGTGCCAGTAGTATTGGGGCAGGGGGCACCTACGAGCAGTACTTC.

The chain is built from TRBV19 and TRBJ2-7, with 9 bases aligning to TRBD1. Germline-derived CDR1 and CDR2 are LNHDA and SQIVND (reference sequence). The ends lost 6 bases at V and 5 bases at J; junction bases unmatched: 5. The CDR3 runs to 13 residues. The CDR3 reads CASRLTGGDEQYF. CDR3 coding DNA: TGTGCCAGTAGACTGACAGGGGGGGACGAGCAGTACTTC.

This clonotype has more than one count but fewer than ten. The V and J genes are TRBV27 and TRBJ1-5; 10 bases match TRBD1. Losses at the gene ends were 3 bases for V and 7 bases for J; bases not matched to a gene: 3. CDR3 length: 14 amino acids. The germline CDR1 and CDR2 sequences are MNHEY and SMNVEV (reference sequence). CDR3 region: CASSFGTGAQPQHF. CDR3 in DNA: TGTGCCAGCAGTTTCGGGACAGGGGCCCAGCCCCAGCATTTT.

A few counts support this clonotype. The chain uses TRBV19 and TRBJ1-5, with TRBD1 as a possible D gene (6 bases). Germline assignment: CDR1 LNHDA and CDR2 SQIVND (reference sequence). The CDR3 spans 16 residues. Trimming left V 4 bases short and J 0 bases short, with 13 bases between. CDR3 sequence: CASSSRDINSNQPQHF. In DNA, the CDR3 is TGTGCCAGTAGTAGCCGGGACATTAATAGCAATCAGCCCCAGCATTTT. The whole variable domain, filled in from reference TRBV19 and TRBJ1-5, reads DGGITQSPKYLFRKEGQNVTLSCEQNLNHDAMYWYRQDPGQGLRLIYYSQIVNDFQKGDIAEGYSVSREKKESFPLTVTSAQKNPTAFYLCASSSRDINSNQPQHFGDGTRLSIL.

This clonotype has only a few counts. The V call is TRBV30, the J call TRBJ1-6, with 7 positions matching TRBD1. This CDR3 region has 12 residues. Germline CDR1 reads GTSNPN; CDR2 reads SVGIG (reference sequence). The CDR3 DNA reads TGTGCTGGACAGGATAATAATTCACCCCTCCACTTT. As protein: CAGQDNNSPLHF.

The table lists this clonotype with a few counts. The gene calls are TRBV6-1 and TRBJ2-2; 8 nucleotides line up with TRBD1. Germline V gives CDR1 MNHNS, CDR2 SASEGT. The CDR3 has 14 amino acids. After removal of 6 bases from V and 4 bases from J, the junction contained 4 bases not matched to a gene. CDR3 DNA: TGTGCCAGCAGACGCGGACAGGGCACCGGGGAGCTGTTTTTT. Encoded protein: CASRRGQGTGELFF.

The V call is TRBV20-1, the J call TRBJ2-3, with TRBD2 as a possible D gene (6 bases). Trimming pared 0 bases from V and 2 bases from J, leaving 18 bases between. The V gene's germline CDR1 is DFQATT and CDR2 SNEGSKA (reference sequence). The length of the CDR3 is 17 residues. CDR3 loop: CSARDMSWGEVTDTQYF. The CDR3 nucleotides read TGCAGTGCTAGAGATATGTCCTGGGGGGAAGTCACAGATACGCAGTATTTT.

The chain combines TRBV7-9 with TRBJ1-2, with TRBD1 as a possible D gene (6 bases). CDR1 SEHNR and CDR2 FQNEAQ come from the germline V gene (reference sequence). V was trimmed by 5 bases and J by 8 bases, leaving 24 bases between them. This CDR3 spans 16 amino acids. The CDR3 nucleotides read TGTGCCAGCAGCAATAAATTAGACAGGCCCTTGAGGGGCTACACCTTC. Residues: CASSNKLDRPLRGYTF.

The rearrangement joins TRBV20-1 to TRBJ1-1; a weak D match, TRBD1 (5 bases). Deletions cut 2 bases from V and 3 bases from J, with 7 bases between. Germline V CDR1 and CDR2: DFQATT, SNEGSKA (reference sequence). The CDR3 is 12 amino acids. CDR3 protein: CSARPRDTEAFF. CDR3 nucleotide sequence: TGCAGTGCTAGACCCAGGGACACTGAAGCTTTCTTT.

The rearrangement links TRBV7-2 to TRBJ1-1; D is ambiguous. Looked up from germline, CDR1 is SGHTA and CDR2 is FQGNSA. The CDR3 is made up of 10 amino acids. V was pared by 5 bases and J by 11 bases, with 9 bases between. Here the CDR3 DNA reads TGTGCCAGCAGCCTCTTGGGGGCTTTCTTT. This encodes CASSLLGAFF.

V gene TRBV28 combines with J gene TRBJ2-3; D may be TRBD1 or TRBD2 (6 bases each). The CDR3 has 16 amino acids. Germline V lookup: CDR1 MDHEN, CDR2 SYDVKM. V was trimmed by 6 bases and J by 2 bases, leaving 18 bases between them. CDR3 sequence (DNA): TGTGCCAGCAGGTATACAGGGACTGTATCCACAGATACGCAGTATTTT. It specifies CASRYTGTVSTDTQYF.

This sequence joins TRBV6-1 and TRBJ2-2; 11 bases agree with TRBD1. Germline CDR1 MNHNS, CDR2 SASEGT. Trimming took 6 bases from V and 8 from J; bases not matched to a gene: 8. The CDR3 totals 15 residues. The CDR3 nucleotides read TGTGCCAGCAGACGGGACAGGGGGGTGGTGGGGGAGCTGTTTTTT. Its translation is CASRRDRGVVGELFF.

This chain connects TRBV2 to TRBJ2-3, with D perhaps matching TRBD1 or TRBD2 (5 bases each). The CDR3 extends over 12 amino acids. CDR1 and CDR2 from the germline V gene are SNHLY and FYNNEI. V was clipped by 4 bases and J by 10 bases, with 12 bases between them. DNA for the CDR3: TGTGCCAGCAGTGTCGAGGGGCATGCGCAGTATTTT. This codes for CASSVEGHAQYF.

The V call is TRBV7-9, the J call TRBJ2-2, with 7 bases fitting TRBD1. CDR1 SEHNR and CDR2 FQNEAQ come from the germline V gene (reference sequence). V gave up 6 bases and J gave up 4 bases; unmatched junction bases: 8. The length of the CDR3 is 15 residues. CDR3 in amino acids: CASSRTGGITGELFF. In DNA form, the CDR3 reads TGTGCCAGCAGTCGGACAGGTGGAATCACCGGGGAGCTGTTTTTT.

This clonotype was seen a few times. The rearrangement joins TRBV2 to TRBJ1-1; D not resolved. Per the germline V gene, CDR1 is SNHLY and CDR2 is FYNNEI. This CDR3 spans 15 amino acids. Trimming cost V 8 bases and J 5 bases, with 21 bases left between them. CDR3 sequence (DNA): TGTGCCAGCTCGAGATCAGGAGGGCGTACGACTGAAGCTTTCTTT. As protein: CASSRSGGRTTEAFF.